Shown below are 24 T cell receptor beta chains from a single sample sequenced in a study of cytomegalovirus exposure and HLA in healthy donors (dated by TCRdb to 2016 to 2017). Libraries were made using the immunoSEQ multiplex PCR assay. For the multiplex PCR, a mixture combining 60 forward primers for TCR Vbeta segments and 13 reverse primers for TCR Jbeta segments was used. TCRdb stores this immuneACCESS table with in-frame sequences only. Part of the clones is absent; in the studies checked, under half of the shortfall reflects unresolved V genes, and no reason is known for the rest. The sample data list 120,000 or so clones, and roughly 80% of these were observed just once. Roughly 1.2% of the sample comes from the top ten. Sequencing used PBMCs. The source is a woman in her 30s in good health and CMV-seronegative.

This clone was observed a single time. This sequence joins TRBV9 and TRBJ1-4, with 11 bases that match TRBD1. Germline CDR1 reads SGDLS; CDR2 reads YYNGEE. This CDR3 contains 13 residues. The V gene end was trimmed by 3 bases and the J gene end by 8 bases; junction bases not matched to a gene: 0. The CDR3: CASSGTGGEKLFF. The CDR3 coding sequence is TGTGCCAGCAGCGGGACAGGGGGCGAAAAACTGTTTTTT.

The J gene is TRBJ2-1, the V gene TRBV11-3, with 9 bases fitting TRBD2. V trimming: 4 bases; J trimming: 5 bases; junction bases outside the gene matches: 9. The CDR3 length is 16 residues. CDR1 is SGHNT, CDR2 YENEEA, per germline. The CDR3 nucleotides are TGTGCCAGCAGCTCCGCGATGGCGGGAGGGAACAATGAGCAGTTCTTC. It translates to CASSSAMAGGNNEQFF.

The chain combines TRBV28 with TRBJ1-3, with 8 bases that match TRBD1. J gave up 4 bases and V 3 bases, and 5 bases lay outside the gene matches. CDR1 is MDHEN and CDR2 is SYDVKM in the germline V gene. The CDR3 spans 15 residues. Here the CDR3 reads CASSFPTGVGNTIYF. The DNA of the CDR3 is TGTGCCAGCAGTTTCCCGACAGGGGTAGGAAACACCATATATTTT.

This chain joins TRBV28 and TRBJ2-2; TRBD1 is a possible D gene (6 bases). With 8 bases removed from V and 5 bases from J, the gap between germline ends came to 15 bases. The CDR3 is 14 residues long. The V gene's germline CDR1 is MDHEN and CDR2 SYDVKM. The CDR3 loop is CASGIQGWTGELFF. CDR3 nucleotide sequence: TGTGCCAGCGGAATACAGGGTTGGACCGGGGAGCTGTTTTTT.

As for this clone: The junction departs from the called germline gene at one end, perhaps through a read error. CDR3 in amino acids: CAWGTATSSNQPQHF. The CDR3 DNA reads TGTGCCTGGGGGACAGCGACTAGTAGCAATCAACCCCAGCATTTT. The chain employs TRBV30 and TRBJ1-5; TRBD1 aligns across 7 bases. This CDR3 has 15 amino acids. The germline CDR1 and CDR2 sequences are GTSNPN and SVGIG (reference sequence).

This clone was found once. The CDR3 spells CASSSRAGGSDEQYF. The CDR3, as DNA: TGTGCCAGCAGCTCAAGGGCAGGAGGGTCTGACGAGCAGTACTTC. This sequence joins TRBV11-3 and TRBJ2-7, with D possibly being TRBD2 (6 bases). Trimming pared 4 bases from V and 5 bases from J, leaving 18 bases between. The CDR3 is 15 amino acids. CDR1 and CDR2 from the germline V gene are SGHNT and YENEEA.

This chain links TRBV30 with TRBJ2-1; the D is unclear. Trimming shortened V by 5 bases and J by 7 bases, and 6 bases separated the two germline ends. The CDR3 length is 10 residues. Germline V gene data show CDR1 as GTSNPN and CDR2 as SVGIG (reference sequence). DNA for the CDR3: TGTGCCTGGGAGAGGAATGAGCAGTTCTTC. It specifies CAWERNEQFF.

In its sample, this clone was seen a few times. This sequence joins TRBV30 and TRBJ2-5; the match to TRBD2 covers 12 bases. The germline V gene has CDR1 GTSNPN and CDR2 SVGIG (reference sequence). Trimming took 2 bases from V and 4 from J; bases not matched to a gene: 2. The length of the CDR3 is 14 residues. CDR3 protein: CAWSLLAGGETQYF. In nucleotides, the CDR3 is TGTGCCTGGAGTTTACTAGCGGGGGGAGAGACCCAGTACTTC. Drawing the rest from reference TRBV30 and TRBJ2-5, the complete variable domain is SQTIHQWPATLVQPVGSPLSLECTVEGTSNPNLYWYRQAAGRGLQLLFYSVGIGQISSEVPQNLSASRPQDRQFILSSKKLLLSDSGFYLCAWSLLAGGETQYFGPGTRLLVL.

The gene calls are TRBV4-3 and TRBJ2-7; TRBD2 matches at 7 bases. V lost 0 bases, J lost 1 base, and 6 bases stayed unmatched. The CDR3 is 16 residues long. Germline values: CDR1 LGHNA, CDR2 YSLEER. The CDR3 region is CASSQELEGGSYEQYF. The CDR3 nucleotides are TGCGCCAGCAGCCAAGAATTAGAGGGAGGGTCCTACGAGCAGTACTTC.

V usage is TRBV7-6 and J usage is TRBJ2-7; D ambiguous. Germline V gene sequence: CDR1 SGHVS, CDR2 FNYEAQ. The CDR3 has 14 amino acids. With 1 base removed from V and 3 bases from J, the gap between germline ends came to 10 bases. The DNA of the CDR3 is TGTGCCAGCAGCTTAGATCCAGGAAACTACGAGCAGTACTTC. Its protein is CASSLDPGNYEQYF.

The chain has TRBV7-6 and TRBJ2-3, with D hard to call. The CDR3 covers 14 residues. V lost 2 bases to trimming and J lost 0 bases, with 6 bases between them. Germline-derived CDR1 and CDR2 are SGHVS and FNYEAQ. This CDR3 is CASSLSTSTDTQYF. CDR3 DNA sequence: TGTGCCAGCAGCTTAAGTACTAGCACAGATACGCAGTATTTT.

V and J are TRBV30 and TRBJ1-5; 8 bases are shared with TRBD1. The V gene's germline CDR1 is GTSNPN and CDR2 SVGIG (reference sequence). The V and J ends lost 3 bases and 3 bases, in that order; junction bases with no gene match: 10. This CDR3 comprises 16 residues. The chain's CDR3 is CAWSRDRGISNQPQHF. The CDR3 coding sequence is TGTGCCTGGAGCCGAGACAGGGGCATATCCAATCAGCCCCAGCATTTT.

The V call is TRBV6-5, the J call TRBJ2-2, with D possibly matching TRBD2 (5 bases). The germline V gene has CDR1 MNHEY and CDR2 SVGAGI. This CDR3 spans 15 amino acids. With 6 bases removed from V and 13 bases from J, the gap between germline ends came to 24 bases. Here the CDR3 reads CASSSALVGDQGLFF. In DNA, the CDR3 is TGTGCCAGCAGCTCCGCTCTTGTGGGAGACCAAGGGCTGTTTTTT.

The rearrangement joins TRBV4-3 to TRBJ2-5; 10 bases map to TRBD2. Germline CDR1 reads LGHNA; CDR2 reads YSLEER. The V gene end was trimmed by 0 bases and the J gene end by 5 bases; junction bases not matched to a gene: 9. This CDR3 region has 17 residues. CDR3 nucleotide sequence: TGCGCCAGCAGCCAAGATCGCTTAGCGGGAGGTGGTGAGACCCAGTACTTC. Translation: CASSQDRLAGGGETQYF.

The rearrangement links TRBV5-8 to TRBJ1-4; D may be TRBD1 (6 bases). With 3 bases removed from V and 3 bases from J, the gap between germline ends came to 21 bases. There are 18 residues in the CDR3. Germline assignment: CDR1 SGHTS and CDR2 YDEGEE. The CDR3 DNA sequence: TGTGCCAGCAGCTCCTACAGGGACAACAACCGGGCTAATGAAAAACTGTTTTTT. It specifies CASSSYRDNNRANEKLFF.

V usage is TRBV4-3 and J usage is TRBJ2-1; D not certain. The V and J ends lost 0 bases and 2 bases respectively, with 8 bases between them. Germline V lookup: CDR1 LGHNA, CDR2 YSLEER. This CDR3 is built from 15 residues. The CDR3 is CASSQERLAYNEQFF. The CDR3, as DNA: TGCGCCAGCAGCCAAGAGAGGCTAGCCTACAATGAGCAGTTCTTC.

The CDR3 bases are TGTGCCAGCAGCCAAGCGGAATGGGGCGAGACCCAGTACTTC. It yields the protein CASSQAEWGETQYF. The chain couples TRBV4-2 to TRBJ2-5, with D tentatively TRBD1 (5 bases). The germline V and J ends were trimmed by 1 base and 5 bases, with 11 bases remaining between them. Per the germline V gene, CDR1 is LGHNA and CDR2 is YNFKEQ. The CDR3 has 14 amino acids.

The chain combines TRBV29-1 with TRBJ2-2; the D gene is possibly TRBD1 (5 bases). CDR1 is SQVTM, CDR2 ANQGSEA, per germline. This CDR3 is built from 14 residues. V was pared by 7 bases and J by 4 bases, with 16 bases between. CDR3 sequence: CSARGLTGTGELFF. In DNA, the CDR3 is TGCAGCGCAAGGGGTCTTACCGGCACCGGGGAGCTGTTTTTT.

The chain carries TRBV7-2 and TRBJ2-7; 10 bases are a match to TRBD2. CDR3 length equals 16 residues. V lost 2 bases, J lost 4 bases, and 8 bases stayed unmatched. The germline V gene has CDR1 SGHTA and CDR2 FQGNSA. CDR3 protein: CASSLTSSGGTYEQYF. CDR3 DNA: TGTGCCAGCAGCTTAACCAGTAGCGGGGGGACATACGAGCAGTACTTC.

The chain is built from TRBV19 and TRBJ1-2, with TRBD1 matching over 8 bases. With V trimmed by 3 bases and J by 3 bases, 0 bases remained unmatched. The CDR3 is 13 residues long. Germline values: CDR1 LNHDA, CDR2 SQIVND (reference sequence). The CDR3, as DNA: TGTGCCAGTAGTATGGACAGGGACTATGGCTACACCTTC. It is translated as CASSMDRDYGYTF.

The chain uses TRBV4-3 and TRBJ2-7; no definite D call. CDR3 length equals 15 residues. CDR1 and CDR2 from the germline V gene are LGHNA and YSLEER. V lost 0 bases and J 7 bases, leaving 16 bases between the germline ends. CDR3 amino acids: CASSQDRSHLSEQYF. The CDR3 DNA follows: TGCGCCAGCAGCCAAGACCGGTCCCACCTGAGTGAGCAGTACTTC.

This clone showed up just a few times. This rearrangement joins TRBV29-1 to TRBJ1-1; no definite D call. In germline, CDR1 is SQVTM, CDR2 ANQGSEA. The CDR3 spans 10 residues. CDR3 sequence: CAARGTEAFF. In DNA form, the CDR3 reads TGCGCCGCTCGGGGCACTGAAGCTTTCTTT.

This chain connects TRBV11-2 to TRBJ1-2; TRBD1 matches 8 bases. Germline trimming cut 5 bases from V and 8 bases from J; bases unmatched to any gene: 10. In germline, CDR1 is SGHAT, CDR2 FQNNGV. The CDR3 consists of 14 residues. The CDR3 region is CASSPRGQGGGYTF. CDR3 in DNA: TGTGCCAGCAGCCCCAGGGGGCAGGGGGGCGGCTACACCTTC.

The chain links TRBV4-1 to TRBJ1-1, with D maybe TRBD1 (6 bases). CDR1 and CDR2 from the germline V gene are MGHRA and YSYEKL. The germline V and J ends were trimmed by 2 bases and 8 bases, with 18 bases remaining between them. This CDR3 spans 15 amino acids. The CDR3 bases are TGCGCCAGCAGCCAAAGCCTCAGCGGGGGGCGAGAAGCTTTCTTT. Protein: CASSQSLSGGREAFF.